These 31 T cell receptor beta chains were sequenced from one sample in a study of blood T cell repertoires in COVID-19. Clones were sequenced by immunoSEQ multiplex PCR, and TCRdb holds only the in-frame ones, with some missing. The profile covers tens of thousands of clones, with roughly 85% appearing a single time and approximately 10% taken by the ten largest. The sequencing input was peripheral blood. The receptors come from a human donor in a cohort sampled during active COVID-19.

This clone has just a few counts. The rearrangement uses TRBV2 and TRBJ1-1; TRBD1 matches at 7 bases. The V segment lost 6 bases and the J segment 1 base; nucleotides outside the gene matches: 5. This CDR3 contains 14 residues. Germline CDR1 is SNHLY and CDR2 is FYNNEI. The CDR3 sequence: CASREGTENTEAFF. The CDR3 DNA reads as TGTGCCAGCAGGGAGGGGACAGAGAACACTGAAGCTTTCTTT.

The rearrangement joins TRBV3-1 (or the pseudogene TRBV3-2) to TRBJ2-7; 10 positions agree with TRBD1. The CDR3 loop spans 16 amino acids. J was trimmed by 3 bases and V by 3 bases; bases with no gene match: 8. Germline V gene lookup returns CDR1 LGHDT and CDR2 YNNKEL (reference sequence). The DNA for the CDR3 is TGTGCCAGCAGCCAGGGTCCGGGACAGGGGTACTACGAGCAGTACTTC. This encodes CASSQGPGQGYYEQYF.

The chain joins TRBV7-2 to TRBJ1-4; D is possibly TRBD1 (5 bases). Per the germline V gene, CDR1 is SGHTA and CDR2 is FQGNSA. CDR3 length equals 14 residues. V gave up 3 bases and J gave up 6 bases, with 11 bases separating them. CDR3 region: CASSFQGAYEKLFF. In nucleotides, the CDR3 is TGTGCCAGCAGCTTTCAAGGGGCGTATGAAAAACTGTTTTTT. Filled out from reference TRBV7-2 and TRBJ1-4, the complete variable domain reads GAGVSQSPSNKVTEKGKDVELRCDPISGHTALYWYRQSLGQGLEFLIYFQGNSAPDKSGLPSDRFSAERTGGSVSTLTIQRTQQEDSAVYLCASSFQGAYEKLFFGSGTQLSVL.

The V gene is TRBV5-1, the J gene TRBJ1-1; 10 bases are a match to TRBD1. This CDR3 spans 17 amino acids. Germline V gives CDR1 SGHRS, CDR2 YFSETQ. V lost 4 bases, J lost 4 bases, and 13 bases stayed unmatched. Here the CDR3 reads CASSRSGTGVRGTEAFF. CDR3 sequence (DNA): TGCGCCAGCAGCCGTTCCGGGACAGGGGTCCGGGGCACTGAAGCTTTCTTT.

The chain has TRBV4-3 and TRBJ2-2; TRBD2 matches at 8 bases. Germline CDR1 is LGHNA and CDR2 is YSLEER. The CDR3 loop spans 17 amino acids. The J segment lost 6 bases and the V segment lost 0 bases, leaving 9 bases of the junction unmatched. The DNA of the CDR3 is TGCGCCAGCAGCCAAGATCTGTACGGGGGGGGACCCGGGGAGCTGTTTTTT. This translates into CASSQDLYGGGPGELFF.

The chain links TRBV11-1 to TRBJ2-7; D ambiguous. V was trimmed by 1 base and J by 2 bases, leaving 12 bases between them. The CDR3 is 15 amino acids. CDR1 and CDR2 (germline): SGHAT, FQDESV (reference sequence). The CDR3 DNA reads as TGTGCCAGCAGCTTAGAGCGTTTGGAGACCTACGAGCAGTACTTC. It yields the protein CASSLERLETYEQYF.

The gene calls are TRBV28 and TRBJ1-4, with 8 bases lining up with TRBD1. The ends lost 6 bases at V and 8 bases at J; junction bases unmatched: 14. Germline CDR1 reads MDHEN; CDR2 reads SYDVKM. The CDR3 is 16 amino acids. CDR3 in amino acids: CASSRPQGARGEKLFF. The CDR3 DNA is TGTGCCAGCAGCAGACCGCAGGGGGCGCGCGGAGAAAAACTGTTTTTT.

The CDR3 here is CASSSRLGARINEQFF. CDR3 sequence (DNA): TGTGCCAGCAGCTCCAGACTAGGCGCCCGTATCAATGAGCAGTTCTTC. The gene calls are TRBV7-2 and TRBJ2-1; perhaps TRBD2 as D (6 bases). Trimming stripped 4 bases from V and 6 bases from J, with 19 bases between. The CDR3 has 16 residues. Per germline, CDR1 SGHTA and CDR2 FQGNSA. Based on the CDR3 plus reference TRBV7-2 and TRBJ2-1, the full variable domain is GAGVSQSPSNKVTEKGKDVELRCDPISGHTALYWYRQSLGQGLEFLIYFQGNSAPDKSGLPSDRFSAERTGGSVSTLTIQRTQQEDSAVYLCASSSRLGARINEQFFGPGTRLTVL.

This chain uses TRBV5-1 with TRBJ2-7; TRBD2 agrees at 12 bases. V lost 2 bases to trimming and J lost 7 bases; unmatched junction nucleotides: 19. CDR3 length equals 19 residues. The germline V gene encodes CDR1 SGHRS and CDR2 YFSETQ. The CDR3 DNA reads TGCGCCAGCAGCTTCCACTCCCCTGGACTAGCGGGACCCTATGGGGAGCAGTACTTC. Translation gives CASSFHSPGLAGPYGEQYF.

The chain employs TRBV29-1 and TRBJ2-1; 10 bases line up with TRBD2. This CDR3 has 16 amino acids. The germline CDR1 and CDR2 sequences are SQVTM and ANQGSEA. The V gene end was trimmed by 4 bases and the J gene end by 3 bases; junction bases not matched to a gene: 9. CDR3 nucleotide sequence: TGCAGCGTTGCGTCTAGCGGGAGCTACATCTACAATGAGCAGTTCTTC. Its translation: CSVASSGSYIYNEQFF.

The V and J genes are TRBV30 and TRBJ2-1; no firm D call. The CDR3 loop spans 13 amino acids. Looked up from germline, CDR1 is GTSNPN and CDR2 is SVGIG (reference sequence). V was trimmed by 4 bases and J by 4 bases, leaving 11 bases between them. The CDR3: CAWNRDSYNEQFF. The CDR3 nucleotides are TGTGCCTGGAATAGAGACTCGTACAATGAGCAGTTCTTC.

This clone was seen a single time. This chain links TRBV9 with TRBJ2-3, with D possibly being TRBD1 (5 bases). This CDR3 spans 16 amino acids. V was pared by 0 bases and J by 4 bases, with 15 bases between. Per germline, CDR1 SGDLS and CDR2 YYNGEE. Written as DNA, the CDR3 is TGTGCCAGCAGCGTAGCTAGTCAGGGATTTTCAGATACGCAGTATTTT. Residues: CASSVASQGFSDTQYF.

J is TRBJ2-5 and V is TRBV19; D not resolved. The V gene lost 5 bases and the J gene lost 3 bases, with 7 bases spanning the gap. Germline V gives CDR1 LNHDA, CDR2 SQIVND (reference sequence). The CDR3 has 12 residues. The CDR3 sequence: CASSAAKETQYF. In DNA form, the CDR3 reads TGTGCCAGTAGTGCAGCGAAAGAGACCCAGTACTTC.

This chain links TRBV5-6 with TRBJ2-3, with TRBD2 matching over 7 bases. V lost 4 bases to trimming and J lost 1 base; unmatched junction nucleotides: 9. The length of the CDR3 is 16 residues. Germline loops: CDR1 SGHDT, CDR2 YYEEEE. CDR3 in DNA: TGTGCCAGCAGCCCAGGTTGGGGGGGTGGCACAGATACGCAGTATTTT. Encoded protein: CASSPGWGGGTDTQYF. Variable domain in full (rest from reference TRBV5-6 and TRBJ2-3): DAGVTQSPTHLIKTRGQQVTLRCSPKSGHDTVSWYQQALGQGPQFIFQYYEEEERQRGNFPDRFSGHQFPNYSSELNVNALLLGDSALYLCASSPGWGGGTDTQYFGPGTRLTVL.

The V and J genes are TRBV27 and TRBJ2-7, with 10 bases that match TRBD2. Germline V gene data show CDR1 as MNHEY and CDR2 as SMNVEV (reference sequence). The V segment lost 5 bases and the J segment 7 bases; nucleotides outside the gene matches: 17. This CDR3 has 17 amino acids. The CDR3 spells CASSPTPPGTSAREQYF. CDR3 bases: TGTGCCAGCAGTCCAACACCTCCCGGGACTAGCGCAAGGGAGCAGTACTTC.

CDR3 sequence reads: CASSLVPGNTEAFF. The CDR3 region has the DNA TGTGCCAGCAGCTTAGTCCCGGGGAACACTGAAGCTTTCTTT. The rearrangement uses TRBV7-2 and TRBJ1-1; D remains ambiguous. The germline gives CDR1 SGHTA, CDR2 FQGNSA. V dropped 1 base and J dropped 1 base, with 7 bases sitting between them. This CDR3 has 14 residues. The whole variable domain, filled in from reference TRBV7-2 and TRBJ1-1, reads GAGVSQSPSNKVTEKGKDVELRCDPISGHTALYWYRQSLGQGLEFLIYFQGNSAPDKSGLPSDRFSAERTGGSVSTLTIQRTQQEDSAVYLCASSLVPGNTEAFFGQGTRLTVV.

The chain has TRBV5-4 and TRBJ2-2; 7 bases map to TRBD2. Germline values: CDR1 SGHNT, CDR2 YYREEE (reference sequence). V dropped 4 bases and J dropped 1; count of bases not matched to a gene: 10. This CDR3 region has 17 residues. CDR3: CASSPSLGGGNTGELFF. CDR3 in DNA: TGTGCCAGCAGCCCCAGCCTCGGCGGGGGGAACACCGGGGAGCTGTTTTTT.

CDR3 sequence reads: CATSDPQGRGTDTQYF. Written as DNA, the CDR3 is TGTGCCACCAGTGACCCACAGGGAAGGGGCACAGATACGCAGTATTTT. The chain carries TRBV24-1 and TRBJ2-3, with D perhaps TRBD1 (6 bases). Germline CDR1 is KGHDR and CDR2 is SFDVKD. The CDR3 consists of 16 residues. The V end was cut by 4 bases, the J end by 1 base, with 14 bases between.

This clone has only one observation. The chain links TRBV24-1 to TRBJ2-1, with 7 positions matching TRBD2. The CDR3 runs to 12 residues. Trimming at V came to 1 base and at J to 10 bases, leaving 0 bases not matched to a gene. Per the germline V gene, CDR1 is KGHDR and CDR2 is SFDVKD. CDR3 sequence reads: CATSDFGGEQFF. The DNA of the CDR3 is TGTGCCACCAGTGATTTCGGGGGGGAGCAGTTCTTC.

The rearrangement uses TRBV7-2 and TRBJ2-3, with 7 bases identical to TRBD1. CDR1 and CDR2 from the germline V gene are SGHTA and FQGNSA. The CDR3 consists of 14 residues. The trim removed 1 base at V and 5 bases at J, leaving 3 bases unmatched. DNA of the CDR3: TGTGCCAGCAGCTTAGACAGGGGAAGAGATACGCAGTATTTT. This sequence encodes CASSLDRGRDTQYF.

This chain uses TRBV9 with TRBJ1-6, with 7 positions matching TRBD1. This CDR3 spans 15 amino acids. Germline CDR1 SGDLS, CDR2 YYNGEE. After removal of 4 bases from V and 6 bases from J, the junction contained 7 bases not matched to a gene. The CDR3 nucleotides read TGTGCCAGCAGCCCGCGACAGGGAGGTAATTCACCCCTCCACTTT. Translation gives CASSPRQGGNSPLHF.

The chain recombines TRBV28 with TRBJ1-4; 7 bases are shared with TRBD1. The CDR3 is 13 amino acids. The V gene end was trimmed by 6 bases and the J gene end by 4 bases; junction bases not matched to a gene: 2. The germline gives CDR1 MDHEN, CDR2 SYDVKM. DNA of the CDR3: TGTGCCAGCAGGGGGGACAGTAATGAAAAACTGTTTTTT. Translated, it gives CASRGDSNEKLFF.

V is TRBV28 and J is TRBJ1-1; no definite D call. The CDR3 sequence is 14 residues long. CDR1 and CDR2 from the germline V gene are MDHEN and SYDVKM. V was clipped by 5 bases and J by 2 bases, with 12 bases between them. CDR3 DNA sequence: TGTGCCAGCAGTCGGAGGACCATCAACACTGAAGCTTTCTTT. Its protein product is CASSRRTINTEAFF. The entire variable domain, with the rest obtained from reference TRBV28 and TRBJ1-1, is as follows: DVKVTQSSRYLVKRTGEKVFLECVQDMDHENMFWYRQDPGLGLRLIYFSYDVKMKEKGDIPEGYSVSREKKERFSLILESASTNQTSMYLCASSRRTINTEAFFGQGTRLTVV.

The CDR3 DNA reads as TGTGCCAGCAGCTCCCAGGGGTTTGGAACTGAAGCTTTCTTT. As protein: CASSSQGFGTEAFF. This chain links TRBV7-3 with TRBJ1-1, with a weak D call TRBD1 (6 bases). Germline-derived CDR1 and CDR2 are SGHTA and FQGTGA. CDR3 length: 14 amino acids. V lost 4 bases, J lost 5 bases, and 14 bases lay in between.

The rearrangement uses TRBV12-3 or TRBV12-4 and TRBJ1-2, with D possibly matching TRBD1 (5 bases). The V end was cut by 4 bases, the J end by 4 bases, with 10 bases between. CDR3 size: 13 residues. The CDR3 sequence is CASSSQTVYGYTF. The CDR3, as DNA: TGTGCCAGCAGTTCACAGACAGTCTATGGCTACACCTTC.

This chain links TRBV28 with TRBJ2-7; the match to TRBD1 covers 7 bases. Per germline, CDR1 MDHEN and CDR2 SYDVKM. CDR3 size: 15 residues. V lost 4 bases, J lost 0 bases, and 6 bases stayed unmatched. CDR3 coding DNA: TGTGCCAGCAGTTCGGGACAGCTAACCTCCTACGAGCAGTACTTC. It specifies CASSSGQLTSYEQYF.

The chain links TRBV28 to TRBJ1-2; tentatively, D is TRBD1 (5 bases). This CDR3 has 16 amino acids. Germline assignment: CDR1 MDHEN and CDR2 SYDVKM. The V end lost 0 bases, the J end lost 4 bases, and 15 bases lay between the germline ends. The CDR3 DNA sequence: TGTGCCAGCAGTTTATGGGTCCAGGGAAGTTCCTATGGCTACACCTTC. Its protein is CASSLWVQGSSYGYTF.

The chain carries TRBV28 and TRBJ2-1, with a weak D call TRBD2 (5 bases). V was shortened by 3 bases and J by 4 bases, with 7 bases between the two germline ends. Germline values: CDR1 MDHEN, CDR2 SYDVKM. The CDR3 runs to 13 residues. The CDR3 nucleotides are TGTGCCAGCAGTTTCTCGGGGTACAATGAGCAGTTCTTC. Amino acid sequence: CASSFSGYNEQFF.

The chain is built from TRBV7-9 and TRBJ2-2, with D possibly TRBD1 on 6 matching bases. CDR3 length: 16 residues. Germline V gene lookup returns CDR1 SEHNR and CDR2 FQNEAQ (reference sequence). The V end lost 2 bases, the J end lost 3 bases, and 13 bases lay between the germline ends. The CDR3 loop is CASSLMRGGHTGELFF. The CDR3 DNA reads as TGTGCCAGCAGCTTAATGAGAGGGGGACACACCGGGGAGCTGTTTTTT.

This clone was observed a handful of times. This rearrangement joins TRBV7-6 to TRBJ1-4; 7 bases are a match to TRBD1. In germline, CDR1 is SGHVS, CDR2 FNYEAQ. This CDR3 spans 15 amino acids. V was pared by 5 bases and J by 5 bases, with 8 bases of the junction left unmatched. CDR3: CASSLETGSNEKLFF. The CDR3 nucleotides read TGTGCCAGCAGCCTGGAGACAGGGAGCAATGAAAAACTGTTTTTT.

The V gene is TRBV19, the J gene TRBJ2-1; 14 bases map to TRBD2. The junction had 6 bases not matched to a gene; V was cut back by 3 bases and J by 2 bases. The CDR3 covers 18 residues. Germline CDR1 LNHDA, CDR2 SQIVND (reference sequence). In DNA, the CDR3 is TGTGCCAGTAGTATGGGACTAGCGGGAGTCGGGACCTACAATGAGCAGTTCTTC. Translation: CASSMGLAGVGTYNEQFF.